This is a list of T cell receptor beta chains from one sample in a study of beta chain features in type 1 diabetes. Assay used: immunoSEQ multiplex PCR; TCRdb lists only in-frame clones, some missing. In the table there are about 700,000 clones, around an eighth of which are singletons. The sample comprised naive CD4+ T cells from blood. These TCRs come from a man aged 18 to 30 with type 1 diabetes. Each CDR3 is given with its conserved first and last residue. Fields, in order: J gene, D gene, clone size, V gene, CDR3 protein, CDR3 DNA. A D gene is named only where the DNA matches it firmly. Clone size is stated in some rows and not others, as once, few, many or a class when expanded.

TRBJ2-3	TRBD2	few	TRBV9	CASSVELADPTDTQYF	TGTGCCAGCAGCGTAGAGCTAGCGGATCCCACAGATACGCAGTATTTT
TRBJ2-7	TRBD1	few	TRBV27	CASSFLRQGYEQYF	TGTGCCAGCAGTTTTCTACGACAGGGGTACGAGCAGTACTTC
TRBJ2-7	NA	NA	TRBV30	CAWSVHPGNYEQYF	TGTGCCTGGAGTGTACACCCAGGGAACTACGAGCAGTACTTC
TRBJ2-7	TRBD1	few	TRBV27	CASSLLKGQGLYEQYF	TGTGCCAGCAGCCTCCTAAAGGGACAGGGACTCTACGAGCAGTACTTC
TRBJ1-1	NA	NA	TRBV4-1	CASSQGRVQGSSEAFF	TGCGCCAGCAGCCAAGGCCGGGTACAGGGATCATCTGAAGCTTTCTTT
TRBJ2-5	NA	NA	TRBV7-8	CASSLREAGTETQYF	TGTGCCAGCAGCTTAAGGGAGGCCGGGACGGAGACCCAGTACTTC
TRBJ1-3	NA	few	TRBV29-1	CSALTGVESGNTIYF	TGCAGCGCCTTAACGGGGGTGGAATCCGGAAACACCATATATTTT
TRBJ1-2	NA	few	TRBV21-1	CASTSRRVDYGYTF	TGTGCCAGCACCTCCCGGAGGGTTGACTATGGCTACACCTTC
TRBJ2-3	NA	NA	TRBV7-2	CASSLDVASTDTQYF	TGTGCCAGCAGCTTGGACGTAGCTAGCACAGATACGCAGTATTTT
TRBJ1-5	NA	few	TRBV29-1	CSVAGGGPNQPQHF	TGCAGCGTCGCCGGGGGGGGCCCCAATCAGCCCCAGCATTTT
TRBJ2-2	NA	NA	TRBV28	CASSLSILGVPGRKELFF	TGTGCCAGCAGTTTATCTATACTGGGGGTCCCAGGGCGTAAGGAGCTGTTTTTT
TRBJ1-2	NA	few	TRBV5-4	CASSKQIVFEGYTF	TGTGCCAGCAGTAAACAGATCGTGTTCGAAGGCTACACCTTC
TRBJ2-7	NA	NA	TRBV16	CASSQSSGFANEQYF	TGTGCCAGCAGCCAATCTTCGGGTTTCGCGAACGAGCAGTACTTC
TRBJ1-1	NA	NA	TRBV5-1	CASSTDGMNTEAFF	TGCGCCAGCAGCACTGACGGGATGAACACTGAAGCTTTCTTT
TRBJ1-2	NA	NA	TRBV4-1	CASSPESQVSYGYTF	TGCGCCAGCAGCCCAGAATCACAGGTTTCCTATGGCTACACCTTC
TRBJ2-7	NA	NA	TRBV5-1	CASSLEGLNYEQYF	TGCGCCAGCAGCTTGGAGGGACTTAACTACGAGCAGTACTTC
TRBJ2-7	TRBD2	NA	TRBV2	CASSGGLAGGTYEQYF	TGTGCCAGCAGTGGCGGACTAGCGGGGGGTACCTACGAGCAGTACTTC
TRBJ1-1	TRBD1	few	TRBV6-6	CASSYTDRGGTEAFF	TGTGCCAGCAGTTACACAGACAGGGGAGGCACTGAAGCTTTCTTT
TRBJ1-5	TRBD1	few	TRBV5-6	CASSIGTGASQPQHF	TGTGCCAGCAGCATCGGAACAGGGGCAAGCCAGCCCCAGCATTTT
TRBJ1-2	NA	few	TRBV4-1	CASSQDKNSLVPYGYTF	TGCGCCAGCAGCCAAGACAAGAACAGCTTGGTGCCCTATGGCTACACCTTC
TRBJ1-1	NA	few	TRBV6-6	CAAQGGLAREAFF	TGTGCCGCACAGGGAGGGTTAGCTCGAGAAGCTTTCTTT
TRBJ1-1	NA	few	TRBV6-6	CASSSRTQGRNTEAFF	TGTGCCAGCAGTTCCAGAACCCAGGGAAGGAACACTGAAGCTTTCTTT
TRBJ1-2	TRBD1	NA	TRBV7-2	CASSFAGTVANYGYTF	TGTGCCAGCAGCTTCGCCGGGACAGTAGCTAACTATGGCTACACCTTC